This T cell receptor (beta chain) originates from a study of cytomegalovirus exposure and HLA in healthy donors. Primers: 60 Vbeta forward and 13 Jbeta reverse. Repertoires were generated with immunoSEQ multiplex PCR, while TCRdb's copy carries only in-frame clones and drops some. The table has some 170,000 clones, roughly 82% seen once. The V and J ends lost 5 bases and 11 bases respectively, with 15 bases between them. From germline, CDR1 is MNHEY and CDR2 SVGAGI. The CDR3 runs to 12 residues. In regard to this clone: The antigen remains undetermined.

Study conclusions and caveats: Using the classifier, cytomegalovirus status was reportedly diagnosed with high specificity and sensitivity. A later analysis appeared to link common viral pathogens to several of the most significant clusters.

This clonotype was sampled from a man aged 45-60 years in good health and CMV-seropositive. The sequenced sample was PBMCs. The gene calls are TRBV6-5 and TRBJ1-1; perhaps TRBD1 as D (5 bases). DNA for the CDR3: TGTGCCAGCAGTCCAGACGGCGGGGGGGCTTTCTTT. It translates to CASSPDGGGAFF.